These 22 T cell receptor beta chains were sequenced from one sample in a study of cytotoxic CD8 clonotypes in ibrutinib-treated CLL (dated by TCRdb to about 2021). Preparation of the library involved the immunoSEQ multiplex PCR assay. This is the immuneACCESS table as TCRdb keeps it, with only in-frame sequences that have V and J called. A part of the clones is gone; compared with another copy, unresolved V genes explain less than half, and the rest is unexplained. The sample table shows about 130,000 clones, and approximately 80% are seen once. The top ten hold around 5% of the sample. According to the study, the label for this sample's time point signals: approximately 25 months on ibrutinib. Source: PBMCs, taken after 24 months of ibrutinib treatment. The receptors derive from a human donor with chronic lymphocytic leukemia.

V is TRBV7-3 and J is TRBJ1-2, with D unclear. The CDR3 length is 13 residues. Trimming removed 4 bases at V and 12 bases at J, with 18 bases between. CDR1 and CDR2 (germline): SGHTA, FQGTGA. The CDR3 DNA reads as TGTGCCAGCAGCTCCTCCGGGGATCAGAGGCACACCTTC. Translating gives CASSSSGDQRHTF. Full variable domain (rest looked up from reference TRBV7-3 and TRBJ1-2): GAGVSQTPSNKVTEKGKYVELRCDPISGHTALYWYRQSLGQGPEFLIYFQGTGAADDSGLPNDRFFAVRPEGSVSTLKIQRTERGDSAVYLCASSSSGDQRHTFGSGTRLTVV.

The rearrangement links TRBV7-2 to TRBJ2-3; D unresolved. Germline values: CDR1 SGHTA, CDR2 FQGNSA. The CDR3 spans 14 residues. Trimming shortened V by 2 bases and J by 6 bases, and 12 bases separated the two germline ends. CDR3 sequence (DNA): TGTGCCAGCAGCTTACTAGGCCACCGGGATACGCAGTATTTT. The encoded protein is CASSLLGHRDTQYF.

The J gene is TRBJ2-7, the V gene TRBV27, with D perhaps matching TRBD2 (6 bases). This CDR3 has 13 residues. CDR1 is MNHEY, CDR2 SMNVEV, per germline (reference sequence). Trimming stripped 6 bases from V and 4 bases from J, with 13 bases between. CDR3 region: CASSSHRGYEQYF. The CDR3 DNA reads TGTGCCAGCAGCAGCCACCGGGGGTACGAGCAGTACTTC.

This sequence joins TRBV7-2 and TRBJ1-6; D is uncertain. The CDR3 is 14 residues long. The V end lost 1 base, the J end lost 11 bases, and 12 bases lay between the germline ends. Germline CDR1 SGHTA, CDR2 FQGNSA. CDR3 nucleotides: TGTGCCAGCAGCTTAGAGTCGGTCGGGGCACCCCTCCACTTT. It codes for CASSLESVGAPLHF.

In regard to this clone: The junction differs from germline at one of its ends, possibly a read error. V usage is TRBV7-7 and J usage is TRBJ2-2; the D gene is possibly TRBD2 (6 bases). This CDR3 comprises 17 residues. CDR1 is SSHAT, CDR2 FNYEAQ, per germline (reference sequence). The CDR3 sequence is CASSPLGASRGTGELFF. For the CDR3, the DNA is TGTGCTAGCAGCCCACTTGGGGCTAGCCGGGGGACCGGGGAGCTGTTTTTT.

V usage is TRBV27 and J usage is TRBJ2-4; weak D call: TRBD2 (5 bases). Germline-derived CDR1 and CDR2 are MNHEY and SMNVEV (reference sequence). With 7 bases removed from V and 7 bases from J, the gap between germline ends came to 20 bases. There are 15 residues in the CDR3. The CDR3 nucleotides are TGTGCCAGCACCCTGCCACCCCCCGGGGAGAACATTCAGTACTTC. It translates to CASTLPPPGENIQYF.

This sequence joins TRBV27 and TRBJ1-2; D remains unclear. This CDR3 spans 12 amino acids. Trimming took off 2 bases at V and 6 bases at J, with 7 bases between the two ends. The germline gives CDR1 MNHEY, CDR2 SMNVEV (reference sequence). The CDR3 DNA reads TGTGCCAGCAGTTTAACCGGGGATGGCTACACCTTC. It translates to CASSLTGDGYTF.

The rearrangement joins TRBV20-1 to TRBJ1-1, with D uncertain. This CDR3 is 11 amino acids long. Trimming took 1 base from V and 8 from J, leaving 8 bases between them. Per germline, CDR1 DFQATT and CDR2 SNEGSKA (reference sequence). The CDR3 region is CSARAPTEAFF. DNA of the CDR3: TGCAGTGCTAGAGCCCCTACCGAAGCTTTCTTT.

This clone appeared a single time. J is TRBJ1-2 and V is TRBV28; 7 bases are shared with TRBD1. The V gene end was trimmed by 3 bases and the J gene end by 5 bases; junction bases not matched to a gene: 3. Germline assignment: CDR1 MDHEN and CDR2 SYDVKM. The CDR3 is 13 amino acids. The CDR3 DNA sequence: TGTGCCAGCAGTTTCCCAGGGGGGTATGGCTACACCTTC. It codes for CASSFPGGYGYTF.

The CDR3 bases are TGTGCCAGCAGCTGGGCCGGGACTAGTAGGGCAGATACGCAGTATTTT. It encodes CASSWAGTSRADTQYF. V usage is TRBV7-2 and J usage is TRBJ2-3; 8 positions agree with TRBD2. CDR3 length: 16 amino acids. Trimming cost V 4 bases and J 4 bases; bases outside gene matches: 10. Germline CDR1 and CDR2: SGHTA and FQGNSA. The full variable domain, rest sourced from reference TRBV7-2 and TRBJ2-3, is GAGVSQSPSNKVTEKGKDVELRCDPISGHTALYWYRQSLGQGLEFLIYFQGNSAPDKSGLPSDRFSAERTGGSVSTLTIQRTQQEDSAVYLCASSWAGTSRADTQYFGPGTRLTVL.

The V gene is TRBV25-1, the J gene TRBJ1-5; no firm D call. Trimming took off 5 bases at V and 7 bases at J, with 12 bases between the two ends. The V gene's germline CDR1 is MGHDK and CDR2 SYGVNS. The CDR3 covers 13 residues. CDR3 residues: CASSFDWGQPQHF. The CDR3 DNA follows: TGTGCCAGCAGTTTCGACTGGGGACAGCCCCAGCATTTT.

This clone was counted only a few times. CDR3 protein: CASSYWTGSQQDTQYF. The CDR3 DNA reads TGTGCCAGCAGTTACTGGACAGGGAGCCAACAAGATACGCAGTATTTT. The chain combines TRBV2 with TRBJ2-3, with TRBD1 matching 8 bases. The V gene's germline CDR1 is SNHLY and CDR2 FYNNEI. The CDR3 extends over 16 amino acids. J lost 5 bases, V lost 5 bases, and 12 bases had no gene match.

This clone was observed a handful of times. The chain employs TRBV5-1 and TRBJ2-5; D uncertain. V was cut by 0 bases and J by 5 bases, with 8 bases left in between. This CDR3 is 13 amino acids long. Germline V gene sequence: CDR1 SGHRS, CDR2 YFSETQ. CDR3 coding DNA: TGCGCCAGCAGCTTGGCCCACACGGAGACCCAGTACTTC. It yields the protein CASSLAHTETQYF.

The CDR3 loop reads CASSLTGLGTYNEQFF. The DNA of the CDR3 is TGTGCCAGCAGCTTAACGGGACTAGGCACTTACAATGAGCAGTTCTTC. The chain has TRBV7-3 and TRBJ2-1; TRBD2 agrees at 8 bases. This CDR3 has 16 residues. The ends lost 0 bases at V and 4 bases at J; junction bases unmatched: 5. Germline V gene sequence: CDR1 SGHTA, CDR2 FQGTGA.

The chain links TRBV5-6 to TRBJ2-2; D unresolved. The CDR3 extends over 12 amino acids. CDR1 is SGHDT, CDR2 YYEEEE, per germline. The V end lost 6 bases, the J end lost 6 bases, and 9 bases lay between the germline ends. Here the CDR3 DNA reads TGTGCCAGCACCCTCTGGGCCGGGGAGCTGTTTTTT. It codes for CASTLWAGELFF.

This sequence joins TRBV5-1 and TRBJ2-7, with 10 positions matching TRBD1. The CDR3 sequence is 16 residues long. Trimming at V came to 0 bases and at J to 7 bases, leaving 10 bases not matched to a gene. Germline V gene sequence: CDR1 SGHRS, CDR2 YFSETQ. In DNA form, the CDR3 reads TGCGCCAGCAGCTTGGGTCCCCGGACAGGGGGATTGGAGCAGTACTTC. Translation: CASSLGPRTGGLEQYF.

The V call is TRBV18, the J call TRBJ1-1; 7 positions match TRBD1. V lost 0 bases, J lost 5 bases, and 6 bases stayed unmatched. Germline V gene sequence: CDR1 KGHSH, CDR2 LQKENI. The CDR3 length is 15 residues. The CDR3: CASSPPPQGVTEAFF. The DNA of the CDR3 is TGTGCCAGCTCACCACCCCCTCAGGGGGTGACTGAAGCTTTCTTT.

This clone was seen only once. The chain carries TRBV10-2 and TRBJ2-1, with a tentative D call TRBD2 (5 bases). The V end was cut by 10 bases, the J end by 2 bases, with 9 bases between. This CDR3 contains 12 residues. Germline CDR1 WSHSY, CDR2 SAAADI. The CDR3 region has the DNA TGCGCCACCGGACTCCCCTACAATGAGCAGTTCTTC. It translates to CATGLPYNEQFF.

This clone was seen a few times. This sequence joins TRBV7-3 and TRBJ2-3, with unresolved D. CDR1 and CDR2 from the germline V gene are SGHTA and FQGTGA. The CDR3 is 12 residues long. V was pared by 2 bases and J by 3 bases, with 3 bases between. The DNA for the CDR3 is TGTGCCAGCAGCTTATATACAGATACGCAGTATTTT. Its protein product is CASSLYTDTQYF.

The rearrangement uses TRBV7-8 and TRBJ2-1; 8 bases fit TRBD2. Germline CDR1 reads SGHVS; CDR2 reads FQNEAQ. The CDR3 has 16 residues. V shed 1 base, J shed 9 bases, and the junction held 11 bases outside the gene matches. The CDR3 reads CASSLGGAGGLREQFF. The CDR3, as DNA: TGTGCCAGCAGCTTAGGGGGCGCGGGGGGACTCCGTGAGCAGTTCTTC. Together with reference TRBV7-8 and TRBJ2-1, the CDR3 gives the full variable domain: GAGVSQSPRYKVAKRGQDVALRCDPISGHVSLFWYQQALGQGPEFLTYFQNEAQLDKSGLPSDRFFAERPEGSVSTLKIQRTQQEDSAVYLCASSLGGAGGLREQFFGPGTRLTVL.

The V gene is TRBV6-6, the J gene TRBJ1-4; TRBD1 matches 12 bases. Trimming cost V 6 bases and J 6 bases; bases outside gene matches: 8. Germline V gene lookup returns CDR1 MNHNY and CDR2 SVGAGI (reference sequence). This CDR3 is 16 amino acids long. CDR3 in amino acids: CASRNRDRGLDEKLFF. The CDR3 nucleotides are TGTGCCAGCAGAAACCGGGACAGGGGGCTTGATGAAAAACTGTTTTTT.

The chain uses TRBV9 and TRBJ2-5; D unclear. Per the germline V gene, CDR1 is SGDLS and CDR2 is YYNGEE. The CDR3 is 10 amino acids. Trimming pared 7 bases from V and 5 bases from J, leaving 6 bases between. For the CDR3, the DNA is TGTGCCAGCGAAGGGGAGACCCAGTACTTC. Its protein product is CASEGETQYF.